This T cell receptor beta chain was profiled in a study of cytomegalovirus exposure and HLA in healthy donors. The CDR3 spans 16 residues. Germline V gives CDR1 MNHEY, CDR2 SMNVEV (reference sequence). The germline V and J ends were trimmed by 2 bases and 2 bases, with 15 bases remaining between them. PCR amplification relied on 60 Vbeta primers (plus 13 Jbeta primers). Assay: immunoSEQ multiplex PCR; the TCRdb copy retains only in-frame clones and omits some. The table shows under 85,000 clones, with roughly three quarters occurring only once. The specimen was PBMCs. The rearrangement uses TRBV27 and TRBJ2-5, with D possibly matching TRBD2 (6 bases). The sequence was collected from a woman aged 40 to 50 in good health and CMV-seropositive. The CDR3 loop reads CASSLTVTGGQETQYF. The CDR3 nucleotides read TGTGCCAGCAGTTTAACCGTCACTGGGGGGCAAGAGACCCAGTACTTC.